This T cell receptor (beta chain) was documented in a study of beta chain features in type 1 diabetes (dated by TCRdb to 2017 to 2018). Regarding the research as a whole: Mean age, gender distribution, total cell number and subset yield were not different between patients and healthy donors. A total of some 110 million sorted cells were examined across all samples, and the number of cells per subset was strongly correlated with RNA yield. The study compared the TCRB repertoires of sorted circulating CD4+ T cell subsets in recently diagnosed type 1 diabetes patients with those in matched healthy donors. Regulatory and stem cell-like memory subsets were isolated from only 8 patients and about eight healthy donors, whereas naive and central memory subsets came from all 30 or so donors.

The High Capacity cDNA Reverse Transcription Kit was used to reverse transcribe all of the isolated RNA, meaning that expressed TCRB transcripts were what got sequenced. Deep immunoSEQ sequencing was performed on naive, central memory and regulatory T cell samples, with an average of around 3.4 million total reads per sample. Sorted cells were lysed in RLT buffer and RNA was extracted with DNase-treated RNeasy Micro or Mini kits, depending on cell number. To prevent cross-contamination, each cell subset was processed individually, whereas patient and healthy donor samples were processed jointly. Using the immunoSEQ multiplex PCR, TCRB sequences were amplified from cDNA into 87-bp fragments spanning the CDR3 region. Amplicons were sequenced on the Illumina HiSeq platform. In the source study's methods: Synthetic template baselines were used to correct PCR bias computationally, reads within Hamming distance 2 were collapsed, and singletons that could not be merged were discarded. Reads were aligned against IMGT to assign V, D and J genes, CDR3 length and insertions or deletions at six rearrangement sites. Within each subset, clonotype counts were normalized to the number of sorted cells before true diversity and Gini coefficients were calculated with the tcR R package. The overlap coefficient, calculated on TCRB nucleotide sequences, was used to quantify repertoire sharing. Out-of-frame TCRB sequences from naive cells were analyzed to stand in for the pre-selection repertoire. TCRdb re-hosts the immuneACCESS table, in-frame sequences only. Its copies lack some clones; in the studies checked, an unresolved V gene accounts for under half of them, and the cause for the rest is not known. The V and J calls and the clone size are those of that table, but D and trimming were determined from the DNA. The sample table contains hundreds of thousands of clones; only one count was recorded for roughly 16% of them. Clones ranked in the top ten supply about 0.097% of the sample.

What the study reported, not specific to this receptor: PCR may preferentially amplify shorter templates, but because patient and control samples were amplified and corrected together, any resulting skew would affect both groups equally. At VDJ recombination sites, type 1 diabetes patients had fewer insertions and more deleted nucleotides, which implies abnormalities in thymic rearrangement. A moderate but significant shortening of TCRB CDR3 length was observed in type 1 diabetes patients in all four CD4+ subsets. Naive, central memory and regulatory TCRB repertoires appeared to be more similar among patients than among healthy donors. HLA sub-analyses involved small numbers of individuals, so any influence of HLA type on TCRB rearrangement remained unresolved. Sequencing cDNA rather than genomic DNA could over-represent highly expressing activated cells, although activation and CD3 levels did not differ between groups.

This clone has more than one count but fewer than ten. There is no known antigen for this receptor. Base-call qualities are not available, and no considerably larger clone is one nucleotide away. From cysteine to phenylalanine, the CDR3 is 13 amino acids long. Only the CDR3 region is kept as DNA, spanning 39 bases read in frame from base 1. A single peripheral blood draw of approximately 100 mL on average was collected from each donor into heparinised tubes. Using a panel that included CD45RO, CCR7, CD25, CD127, CD95 and CD27, naive, central memory, regulatory and stem cell-like memory CD4+ T cells were sorted on a BD FACSAria II. A purity above 98% was achieved for all sorted populations. PBMCs were isolated immediately by Lymphoprep density gradient centrifugation and stained directly without culture. Samples were stained and sorted in pairs, with one healthy donor and one patient per experiment, so that batch effects were minimized.

The TCR sequence derives from a man younger than 30 in good health. This chain joins TRBV21-1 to TRBJ2-3; TRBD1, as called in the table, went unchecked against the DNA. TRBV21-1 is given as a pseudogene. Sequencing was done on a sample of naive CD4+ T cells from blood. This specimen's cell subset or site label, interpreted: true naive CD4+ T cells. Here the CDR3 is given as CASRGQHTDTQYF. The DNA sequence is given as TGTGCCAGCAGAGGACAGCACACAGATACGCAGTATTTT.